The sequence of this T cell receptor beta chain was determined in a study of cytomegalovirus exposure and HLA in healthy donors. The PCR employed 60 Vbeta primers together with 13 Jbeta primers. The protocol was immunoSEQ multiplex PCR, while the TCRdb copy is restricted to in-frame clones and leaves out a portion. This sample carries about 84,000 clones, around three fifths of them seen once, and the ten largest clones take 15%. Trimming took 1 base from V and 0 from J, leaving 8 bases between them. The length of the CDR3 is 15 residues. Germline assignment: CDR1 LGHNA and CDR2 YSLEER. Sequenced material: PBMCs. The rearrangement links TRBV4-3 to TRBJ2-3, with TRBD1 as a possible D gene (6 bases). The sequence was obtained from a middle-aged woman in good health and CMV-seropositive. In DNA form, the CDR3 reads TGCGCCAGCAGCCAAGGTGACAGGAGCACAGATACGCAGTATTTT. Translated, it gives CASSQGDRSTDTQYF.